Listed below are T cell receptor beta chains from one sample, sequenced in a study of blood T cells in healthy people across ages. TCRdb reprocessed the 5' RACE reads with MiXCR, giving one entry per CDR3 protein. This sample yields hundreds of thousands of distinct CDR3 sequences, of which 56% are seen a single time; about a quarter belongs to the top ten. Sample: blood. These receptors originate from a middle-aged man in good health. The CDR3 runs from the conserved cysteine through the conserved F or W. Each record gives: D gene, V gene, clone size, J gene, CDR3 DNA, CDR3 protein. D genes are given only for firm matches. For some rows the clone size is stated as once, few or many, or as a class when expanded; others skip it.

D: TRBD1; V: TRBV6-1; size: .; J: TRBJ2-7; DNA: TGTGCCAGCAGTCTCGACAGGGGCACCCACGAGCAGTACTTC; CDR3: CASSLDRGTHEQYF
D: TRBD1; V: TRBV5-6; size: few; J: TRBJ2-7; DNA: TGTGCCAGCAGCTTGGGAGCCGGGACAGGGAACAATGAGCAGTACTTC; CDR3: CASSLGAGTGNNEQYF
D: .; V: TRBV10-3; size: .; J: TRBJ2-2; DNA: TGTGCCATCAGGGAAGTGATCCCCGGGGAGCTGTTTTTT; CDR3: CAIREVIPGELFF
D: .; V: TRBV20-1; size: .; J: TRBJ2-7; DNA: TGCAGTGCTAGAGATAGTGCGCGGATTGATGAGCAGTACTTC; CDR3: CSARDSARIDEQYF
D: TRBD2; V: TRBV20-1; size: .; J: TRBJ2-7; DNA: TGCAGTGGGACGACTAGCGGGACCGCCTCCGAGCAGTACTTC; CDR3: CSGTTSGTASEQYF
D: TRBD2; V: TRBV20-1; size: few; J: TRBJ2-1; DNA: TGCAGTGCTAGACGCAGCGGGAGGTTAGGGGAGCAGTTCTTC; CDR3: CSARRSGRLGEQFF
D: .; V: TRBV12-5; size: .; J: TRBJ2-7; DNA: TGTGCTAGCGCCCCAGGGCTGTACGAGCAGTACTTC; CDR3: CASAPGLYEQYF
D: TRBD2; V: TRBV12-3/TRBV12-4; size: once; J: TRBJ2-2; DNA: TGTGCCAGCAGTTTAGAGGCTAGCGGGTTTGGTGGGGAGCTGTTTTTT; CDR3: CASSLEASGFGGELFF
D: TRBD1; V: TRBV27; size: .; J: TRBJ1-2; DNA: TGTGCCAGCAGTTTTCGGCAGGGGGCTTATCACACCTTC; CDR3: CASSFRQGAYHTF
D: .; V: TRBV11-2; size: .; J: TRBJ2-7; DNA: TGTGCCACCCAGGGTAGCGGCGACTACGAGCAGTACTTC; CDR3: CATQGSGDYEQYF
D: .; V: TRBV29-1; size: few; J: TRBJ2-3; DNA: TGCAGCGCCTCCCAAAGATCTAGCACAGATACGCAGTATTTT; CDR3: CSASQRSSTDTQYF
D: .; V: TRBV6-2/TRBV6-3; size: .; J: TRBJ2-7; DNA: TGTGCCAGCAGTTACACGCCATGGGACAAATTGACCTACGAGCAGTACTTC; CDR3: CASSYTPWDKLTYEQYF
D: TRBD1; V: TRBV20-1; size: few; J: TRBJ1-2; DNA: TGCAGTGCTAGAGATCCCCGGGACAGGGCTGGCTACACCTTC; CDR3: CSARDPRDRAGYTF
D: .; V: TRBV29-1; size: few; J: TRBJ2-3; DNA: TGCAGCGTTGTCGGTGGGCCCGGGAGCACAGATACGCAGTATTTT; CDR3: CSVVGGPGSTDTQYF
D: TRBD1; V: TRBV29-1; size: .; J: TRBJ1-2; DNA: TGCAGCGTTGAGGTGGGACAGGGGGCGTTTGGCTACACCTTC; CDR3: CSVEVGQGAFGYTF
D: .; V: TRBV15; size: .; J: TRBJ2-3; DNA: TGTGCCACCAGCAGAGATATAGGCAAAGATACGCAGTATTTT; CDR3: CATSRDIGKDTQYF
D: .; V: TRBV4-2; size: few; J: TRBJ2-1; DNA: TGTGCCAGCAGCCAAACCATCGCGTCCTACAATGAGCAGTTCTTC; CDR3: CASSQTIASYNEQFF
D: TRBD2; V: TRBV5-1; size: few; J: TRBJ2-4; DNA: TGCGCCAGCAGCCCTCAGGGAGGGGCGGCCAAAAACATTCAGTACTTC; CDR3: CASSPQGGAAKNIQYF
D: .; V: TRBV21-1; size: .; J: TRBJ2-5; DNA: TGTGCCAGCAGCAAAGCCCCATTACAGGGGACGGAGACCCAGTACTTC; CDR3: CASSKAPLQGTETQYF
D: .; V: TRBV11-1; size: .; J: TRBJ2-3; DNA: TGTGCCAGCAGCTTAGCGCCGGGGCTGGCAGATACGCAGTATTTT; CDR3: CASSLAPGLADTQYF
D: TRBD2; V: TRBV5-1; size: once; J: TRBJ2-3; DNA: TGCGCCAGCAGGTTAGCGGGATACACAGATGCGCAGTATTTT; CDR3: CASRLAGYTDAQYF
D: TRBD1; V: TRBV27; size: few; J: TRBJ2-3; DNA: TGTGCCAGCAGTTTGGGGACAGGGGGCTCGACAGATACGCAGTATTTT; CDR3: CASSLGTGGSTDTQYF
D: TRBD1; V: TRBV12-3/TRBV12-4; size: .; J: TRBJ1-2; DNA: TGTGCCAGCAGTTTAGATCGCAGGGGGCATGGCTACACCTTC; CDR3: CASSLDRRGHGYTF
D: .; V: TRBV4-1; size: .; J: TRBJ2-7; DNA: TGCGCCAGCAGCCAAGTGCCATTAGGGGGGCCCTACGAGCAGTACTTC; CDR3: CASSQVPLGGPYEQYF
D: .; V: TRBV15; size: .; J: TRBJ2-1; DNA: TGTGCCACCAGCGGAACTAGTCTAACTTACAATGAGCAGTTCTTC; CDR3: CATSGTSLTYNEQFF
D: TRBD1; V: TRBV28; size: .; J: TRBJ2-7; DNA: TGTGCCAGCAGTAGAACTGGACAGGGGACCACACACAATGAGCAGTACTTC; CDR3: CASSRTGQGTTHNEQYF
D: .; V: TRBV12-3/TRBV12-4; size: .; J: TRBJ1-2; DNA: TGTGCCAGCAGCATAGAGAGGAACTATGGCTACACCTTC; CDR3: CASSIERNYGYTF
D: .; V: TRBV7-2; size: few; J: TRBJ1-5; DNA: TGTGCCAGTACGGCCCAGAGCAATCAGCCCCAGCATTTT; CDR3: CASTAQSNQPQHF
D: .; V: TRBV6-5; size: few; J: TRBJ2-7; DNA: TGTGCCAGCAGTAACACGGGAGAGGGGGATTACGAGCAGTACTTC; CDR3: CASSNTGEGDYEQYF
D: .; V: TRBV12-3/TRBV12-4; size: .; J: TRBJ2-7; DNA: TGTGCCAGCAGTCAGGGGGGAGCACTGCTCGAGCAGTACTTC; CDR3: CASSQGGALLEQYF
D: .; V: TRBV7-2; size: .; J: TRBJ2-4; DNA: TGTGCCAGCAGCCGAGTCGAGGGCTCCAGGGGGGACATTCAGTACTTC; CDR3: CASSRVEGSRGDIQYF
D: .; V: TRBV11-2; size: .; J: TRBJ2-5; DNA: TGTGCCAGCAGTTCCTTCTTACGAGCGGGACATAACCTCCAAGAGACCCAGTACTTC; CDR3: CASSSFLRAGHNLQETQYF
D: .; V: TRBV27; size: few; J: TRBJ1-5; DNA: TGTGCCGTGGGGGGATGGAGCAATCAGCCCCAGCATTTT; CDR3: CAVGGWSNQPQHF
D: .; V: TRBV5-1; size: .; J: TRBJ1-1; DNA: TGCGCCAGCAGCTCCCTCAGGGACAACACTGAAGCTTTCTTT; CDR3: CASSSLRDNTEAFF
D: .; V: TRBV29-1; size: few; J: TRBJ2-5; DNA: TGCAGCGTTGAACGGCAGGGGAAAGAGACCCAGTACTTC; CDR3: CSVERQGKETQYF
D: .; V: TRBV6-2/TRBV6-3; size: .; J: TRBJ2-7; DNA: TGTGCCAGCAGGGAGGGACATTACTACGAGCAGTACTTC; CDR3: CASREGHYYEQYF
D: TRBD1; V: TRBV4-2; size: .; J: TRBJ1-1; DNA: TGTGCCAGCAGCCAAGAAACAGGGGATTCGTTCACTGAAGCTTTCTTT; CDR3: CASSQETGDSFTEAFF
D: .; V: TRBV7-2; size: .; J: TRBJ2-1; DNA: TGTGCCAGCAGCTTAGAACAGGGTGCCTACAATGAGCAGTTCTTC; CDR3: CASSLEQGAYNEQFF
D: .; V: TRBV12-3/TRBV12-4; size: .; J: TRBJ2-2; DNA: TGTGCCAGCAGGACAGACAGGATCACCGGGGAGCTGTTTTTT; CDR3: CASRTDRITGELFF
D: .; V: TRBV20-1; size: few; J: TRBJ2-3; DNA: TGCAGTGCTTTAGACGGGAGACACACAGATACGCAGTATTTT; CDR3: CSALDGRHTDTQYF
D: .; V: TRBV25-1; size: .; J: TRBJ2-5; DNA: TGTGCCAGCAGTGAATTAGCCAGGTACGGCGAGACCCAGTACTTC; CDR3: CASSELARYGETQYF
D: .; V: TRBV5-5; size: few; J: TRBJ2-6; DNA: TGTGCCAGCAGCGGGGTGGGGGCCAACGTCCTGACTTTC; CDR3: CASSGVGANVLTF
D: TRBD1; V: TRBV28; size: .; J: TRBJ1-1; DNA: TGTGCCAGCAGTTTGCGGACGGGGGGACAGAGGAACACTGAAGCTTTCTTT; CDR3: CASSLRTGGQRNTEAFF
D: TRBD2; V: TRBV12-3/TRBV12-4; size: few; J: TRBJ2-3; DNA: TGTGCCAGCAGACTTAGCGGGAGGGCCACAGATACGCAGTATTTT; CDR3: CASRLSGRATDTQYF
D: .; V: TRBV2; size: .; J: TRBJ2-3; DNA: TGTGCCAGCAGTCTTTATCGGGTGGGCTCCACAGATACGCAGTATTTT; CDR3: CASSLYRVGSTDTQYF
D: .; V: TRBV10-3; size: .; J: TRBJ2-1; DNA: TGTGCCATCAGTCGGACAGAGTACAATGAGCAGTTCTTC; CDR3: CAISRTEYNEQFF
D: TRBD1; V: TRBV20-1; size: .; J: TRBJ2-3; DNA: TGCAGTGCTAGTTACAGGGGCCAGTATTTT; CDR3: CSASYRGQYF
D: .; V: TRBV10-3; size: few; J: TRBJ1-4; DNA: TGTGCCATCAGTGAATATACCTCGGAAAAACTGTTTTTT; CDR3: CAISEYTSEKLFF
D: .; V: TRBV21-1; size: .; J: TRBJ2-3; DNA: TGTGCCAGCAGCAAAGTTCAAAGGACCAGGGCAGATACGCAGTATTTT; CDR3: CASSKVQRTRADTQYF
D: .; V: TRBV6-4; size: .; J: TRBJ2-2; DNA: TGTGCCAGCAAGATGCCGAACACCGGGGAGCTGTTTTTT; CDR3: CASKMPNTGELFF
D: .; V: TRBV20-1; size: .; J: TRBJ2-3; DNA: TGCAGTGCTAGAGATTTTCTAGACACTAGCACAGATACGCAGTATTTT; CDR3: CSARDFLDTSTDTQYF
D: TRBD1; V: TRBV20-1; size: .; J: TRBJ1-5; DNA: TGCAGCGTGGGACAGGGAGGCGGGCAGCCCCAGCATTTT; CDR3: CSVGQGGGQPQHF
D: TRBD1; V: TRBV7-2; size: .; J: TRBJ2-6; DNA: TGTGCCAGCAGCTTCAGGACAGGGGGTACTACTGGGGCCAACGTCCTGACTTTC; CDR3: CASSFRTGGTTGANVLTF
D: TRBD2; V: TRBV7-2; size: .; J: TRBJ2-5; DNA: TGTGCCAGCAGACGAGCGGGGGGCCTGGAGACCCAGTACTTC; CDR3: CASRRAGGLETQYF
D: .; V: TRBV4-2; size: few; J: TRBJ2-1; DNA: TGTGCCAGCAGCCAAGATGGGGTGCCCCATGAGCAGTTCTTC; CDR3: CASSQDGVPHEQFF
D: TRBD1; V: TRBV2; size: .; J: TRBJ2-3; DNA: TGTGCCGGATCCGGGACAGGGAACACAGATACGCAGTATTTT; CDR3: CAGSGTGNTDTQYF
D: TRBD1; V: TRBV12-3/TRBV12-4; size: .; J: TRBJ2-1; DNA: TGTGCCAGCAGAAAAGGGGGCCCCAACAATGAGCAGTTCTTC; CDR3: CASRKGGPNNEQFF
D: .; V: TRBV7-2; size: .; J: TRBJ2-3; DNA: TGTGCCAGCAGCTTAGTGCACAACACAGATACGCAGTATTTT; CDR3: CASSLVHNTDTQYF
D: TRBD2; V: TRBV6-1; size: .; J: TRBJ2-3; DNA: TGTGCCAGCAGCACTACTAGCGGGGGGACTATTGATACGCAGTATTTT; CDR3: CASSTTSGGTIDTQYF